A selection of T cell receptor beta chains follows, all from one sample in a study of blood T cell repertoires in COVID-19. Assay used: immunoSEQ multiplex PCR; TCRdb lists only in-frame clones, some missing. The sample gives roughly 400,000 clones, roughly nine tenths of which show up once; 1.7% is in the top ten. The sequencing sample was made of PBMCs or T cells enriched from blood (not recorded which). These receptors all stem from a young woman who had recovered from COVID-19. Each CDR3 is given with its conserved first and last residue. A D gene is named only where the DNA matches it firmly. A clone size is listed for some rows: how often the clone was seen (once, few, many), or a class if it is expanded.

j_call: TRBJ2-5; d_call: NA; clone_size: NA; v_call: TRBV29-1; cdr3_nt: TGCAGCGTTGAAGTAGGTAGAGCGGAGACCCAGTACTTC; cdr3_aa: CSVEVGRAETQYF
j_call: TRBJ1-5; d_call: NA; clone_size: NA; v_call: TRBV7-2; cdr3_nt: TGTGCCAGCAGCGGGCAAAATAGCAATCAGCCCCAGCATTTT; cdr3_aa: CASSGQNSNQPQHF
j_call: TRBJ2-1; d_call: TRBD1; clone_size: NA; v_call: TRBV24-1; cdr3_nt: TGTGCCACCAGTGATTTAGACAGGGGTTTGAGCTCCTACAATGAGCAGTTCTTC; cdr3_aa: CATSDLDRGLSSYNEQFF
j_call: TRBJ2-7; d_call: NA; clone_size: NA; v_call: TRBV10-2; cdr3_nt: TGCGCCACCAGAGTCGGGGTCGGGCCCTACGAGCAGTACTTC; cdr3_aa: CATRVGVGPYEQYF
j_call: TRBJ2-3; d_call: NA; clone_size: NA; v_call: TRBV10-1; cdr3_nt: TGCGCCAGCGGCCAAAGTTTAGATACGCAGTATTTT; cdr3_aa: CASGQSLDTQYF
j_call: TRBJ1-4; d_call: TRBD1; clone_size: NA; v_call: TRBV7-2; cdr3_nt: TGTGCCAGCAGCTCCCGGACAGGGGTGGGAGAAAAACTGTTTTTT; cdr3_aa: CASSSRTGVGEKLFF
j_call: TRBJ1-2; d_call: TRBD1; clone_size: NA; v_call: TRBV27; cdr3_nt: TGTGCCAGCAGCCTCCGGGACAGCGCTGGGCCTAACTATGGCTACACCTTC; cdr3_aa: CASSLRDSAGPNYGYTF
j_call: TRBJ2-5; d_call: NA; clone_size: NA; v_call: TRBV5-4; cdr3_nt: TGTGCCAGCAGCTCCACAGTGACACAAGAGACCCAGTACTTC; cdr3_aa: CASSSTVTQETQYF
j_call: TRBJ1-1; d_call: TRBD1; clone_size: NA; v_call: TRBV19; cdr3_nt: TGTGCCAGTAGTATAGACAGGGGGCGAATGAACACTGAAGCTTTCTTT; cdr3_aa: CASSIDRGRMNTEAFF
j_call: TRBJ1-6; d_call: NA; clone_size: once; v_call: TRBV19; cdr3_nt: TGTGCCAGTAGTATAGTAGGGGATTCGAATTCACCCCTCCACTTT; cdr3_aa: CASSIVGDSNSPLHF
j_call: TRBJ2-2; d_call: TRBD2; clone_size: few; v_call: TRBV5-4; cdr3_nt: TGTGCCAGCAGCTTCTCTAGCGGGAGAGGGCGCACCGGGGAGCTGTTTTTT; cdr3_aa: CASSFSSGRGRTGELFF
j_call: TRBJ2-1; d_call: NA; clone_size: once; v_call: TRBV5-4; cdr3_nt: TGTGCCAGCAGCTTGGCCTTGAATGAGCAGTTCTTC; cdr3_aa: CASSLALNEQFF
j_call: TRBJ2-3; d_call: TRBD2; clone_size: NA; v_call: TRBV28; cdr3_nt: TGTGCCAGCAGTTTAGTTACGGGAGGAACAGATACGCAGTATTTT; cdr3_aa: CASSLVTGGTDTQYF
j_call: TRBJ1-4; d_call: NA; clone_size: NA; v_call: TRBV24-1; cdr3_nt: TGTGCCACCCGGGGGGATGGTGAAAAACTGTTTTTT; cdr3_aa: CATRGDGEKLFF
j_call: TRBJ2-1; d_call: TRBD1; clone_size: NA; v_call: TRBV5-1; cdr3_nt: TGCGCCAGCAGCTCCACAGGGGGAACTTACAATGAGCAGTTCTTC; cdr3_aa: CASSSTGGTYNEQFF
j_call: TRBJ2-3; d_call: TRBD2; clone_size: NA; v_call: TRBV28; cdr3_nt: TGTGCCAGCAGTGGGGGACTATTCACAGATACGCAGTATTTT; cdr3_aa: CASSGGLFTDTQYF
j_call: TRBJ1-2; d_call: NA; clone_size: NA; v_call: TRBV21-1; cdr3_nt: TGTGCCAGCAGGGGACAGGGGGCGAAAGAATACTATGGCTACACCTTC; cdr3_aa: CASRGQGAKEYYGYTF
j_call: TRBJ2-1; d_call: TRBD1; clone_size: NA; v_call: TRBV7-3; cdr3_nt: TGTGCCAGCAGGGGACAGGGTGGGGAGCAGTTCTTC; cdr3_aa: CASRGQGGEQFF
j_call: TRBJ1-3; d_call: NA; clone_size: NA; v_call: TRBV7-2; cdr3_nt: TGTGCCAGCAGCGATCATGCACAGGGTGGTACAAACACCATATATTTT; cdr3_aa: CASSDHAQGGTNTIYF
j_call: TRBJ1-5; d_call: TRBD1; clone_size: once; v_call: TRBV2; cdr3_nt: TGTGCCAGCAGTGAAGCGGTCAGGGGGACCAATCAGCCCCAGCATTTT; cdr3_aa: CASSEAVRGTNQPQHF
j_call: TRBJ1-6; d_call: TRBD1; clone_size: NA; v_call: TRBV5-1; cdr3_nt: TGCGCCAGCAGCTCAGGGACAGGGTATTCACCCCTCCACTTT; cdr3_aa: CASSSGTGYSPLHF
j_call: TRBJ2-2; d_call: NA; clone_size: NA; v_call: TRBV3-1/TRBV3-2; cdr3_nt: TGTGCCAGCAGCCAACGGACAGCGAACACCGGGGAGCTGTTTTTT; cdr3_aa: CASSQRTANTGELFF
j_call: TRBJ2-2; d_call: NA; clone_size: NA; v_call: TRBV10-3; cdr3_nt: TGTGCCATCAGTGAACGCTCAGCGCCGAACACCGGGGAGCTGTTTTTT; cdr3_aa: CAISERSAPNTGELFF
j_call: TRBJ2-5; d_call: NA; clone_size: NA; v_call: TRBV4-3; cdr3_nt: TGCGCCAGCAGCCGGACAGAACAAGAGACCCAGTACTTC; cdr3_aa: CASSRTEQETQYF
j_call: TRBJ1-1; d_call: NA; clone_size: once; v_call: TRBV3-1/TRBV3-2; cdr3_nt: TGTGCCAGCAGCCAGATGGCCCCTTTATCGAACACTGAAGCTTTCTTT; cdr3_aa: CASSQMAPLSNTEAFF